A single sample is the source of the 18 T cell receptor beta chains below, sequenced in a study of beta chain features in type 1 diabetes. The entirety of the isolated RNA underwent reverse transcription, so expressed TCRB transcripts were sequenced. The table came from immunoSEQ multiplex PCR; TCRdb's copy has only in-frame clones and leaves some out. The table includes 860,000 or so clones, roughly 16% detected once. Sequenced sample: naive CD4+ T cells from blood. The receptors originated from a woman in her late teens or twenties in good health.

This clone was counted between two and nine times. CDR3 protein: CASSPGGSTDTQYF. The CDR3 DNA is TGTGCCAGCAGCCCGGGGGGGAGCACAGATACGCAGTATTTT. The rearrangement joins TRBV7-9 to TRBJ2-3, with 8 bases that match TRBD2. The CDR3 contains 14 residues. With V trimmed by 5 bases and J by 0 bases, 1 base remained unmatched. The V gene's germline CDR1 is SEHNR and CDR2 FQNEAQ (reference sequence).

This chain's CDR3 is CASSPPTGQGVNEQFF. The DNA for the CDR3 is TGTGCCAGCTCACCACCGACAGGCCAGGGCGTAAATGAGCAGTTCTTC. The chain links TRBV18 to TRBJ2-1, with D maybe TRBD1 (6 bases). The CDR3 is 16 amino acids. V dropped 0 bases and J dropped 7 bases, with 16 bases sitting between them. Germline-derived CDR1 and CDR2 are KGHSH and LQKENI.

V is TRBV6-5 and J is TRBJ2-6, with D tentatively TRBD1 (6 bases). V lost 5 bases and J 0 bases, leaving 8 bases between the germline ends. Germline CDR1 MNHEY, CDR2 SVGAGI. The length of the CDR3 is 15 residues. The CDR3, as DNA: TGTGCCAGCAGTCTCAGGGGCTCTGGGGCCAACGTCCTGACTTTC. Its protein is CASSLRGSGANVLTF.

The chain is built from TRBV28 and TRBJ1-1; D not resolved. CDR1 and CDR2 from the germline V gene are MDHEN and SYDVKM. This CDR3 region has 11 residues. V was shortened by 5 bases and J by 8 bases, with 9 bases between the two germline ends. The CDR3 reads CASSSSREAFF. CDR3 bases: TGTGCCAGCAGTAGTAGCCGAGAAGCTTTCTTT.

The chain carries TRBV18 and TRBJ2-1, with no clear D. From germline, CDR1 is KGHSH and CDR2 LQKENI. The V gene lost 4 bases and the J gene lost 3 bases, with 7 bases spanning the gap. The length of the CDR3 is 13 residues. CDR3 nucleotide sequence: TGTGCCAGCTCACTACTGGGCTACAATGAGCAGTTCTTC. It is translated as CASSLLGYNEQFF. Complete variable domain (other parts from reference TRBV18 and TRBJ2-1): NAGVMQNPRHLVRRRGQEARLRCSPMKGHSHVYWYRQLPEEGLKFMVYLQKENIIDESGMPKERFSAEFPKEGPSILRIQQVVRGDSAAYFCASSLLGYNEQFFGPGTRLTVL.

This chain joins TRBV15 and TRBJ2-3; possibly TRBD2 for D (5 bases). The CDR3 extends over 17 amino acids. Trimming removed 1 base from V and 4 bases from J, with 18 bases in between. Germline CDR1 is LNHNV and CDR2 is YYDKDF (reference sequence). The CDR3 reads CATSRGYETSGADTQYF. CDR3 in DNA: TGTGCCACCAGCAGAGGGTACGAAACTAGTGGAGCAGATACGCAGTATTTT.

This clone was counted a few times. In the same sample, other DNA sequences code for this CDR3. This rearrangement joins TRBV6-5 to TRBJ2-3; TRBD2 matches at 8 bases. This CDR3 has 14 amino acids. Trimming took 3 bases from V and 3 from J; bases not matched to a gene: 2. The germline CDR1 and CDR2 sequences are MNHEY and SVGAGI. The CDR3 spells CASSYSGGTDTQYF. In nucleotides, the CDR3 is TGTGCCAGCAGTTATTCGGGGGGGACAGATACGCAGTATTTT.

The V call is TRBV28, the J call TRBJ1-5; D gene ambiguous. The CDR3 spans 15 residues. V was trimmed by 2 bases and J by 3 bases, leaving 11 bases between them. Germline CDR1 MDHEN, CDR2 SYDVKM. The CDR3 bases are TGTGCCAGCAGTTTACCGGACGTATTCAATCAGCCCCAGCATTTT. Amino acid sequence: CASSLPDVFNQPQHF.

The CDR3 DNA follows: TGTGCCAGCACCCTTAGCGGGATCAGAACCTACAATGAGCAGTTCTTC. This sequence encodes CASTLSGIRTYNEQFF. V is TRBV7-2 and J is TRBJ2-1; 8 nucleotides agree with TRBD2. V shed 7 bases and J 2 bases; nucleotides not matched to a gene: 10. This CDR3 spans 16 amino acids. In germline, CDR1 is SGHTA, CDR2 FQGNSA.

This clone turned up a few times. The rearrangement links TRBV7-6 to TRBJ2-7, with TRBD1 identical over 9 bases. J gave up 7 bases and V 5 bases, and 12 bases lay outside the gene matches. This CDR3 has 15 amino acids. Germline V gene data show CDR1 as SGHVS and CDR2 as FNYEAQ. CDR3 sequence (DNA): TGTGCCAGCAGCCCGCCGGGACAGGGTATTGAGGAGCAGTACTTC. The encoded protein is CASSPPGQGIEEQYF. Based on the CDR3 plus reference TRBV7-6 and TRBJ2-7, the full variable domain is GAGVSQSPRYKVTKRGQDVALRCDPISGHVSLYWYRQALGQGPEFLTYFNYEAQQDKSGLPNDRFSAERPEGSISTLTIQRTEQRDSAMYRCASSPPGQGIEEQYFGPGTRLTVT.

The V call is TRBV2, the J call TRBJ2-5, with 7 nucleotides matching TRBD1. The closer fit of TRBJ2-7 to the DNA end suggests the J call may be wrong. The CDR3 has 14 amino acids. Germline CDR1 is SNHLY and CDR2 is FYNNEI. CDR3: CASTEQGIVGEQYF. The DNA for the CDR3 is TGTGCCAGCACCGAACAGGGGATCGTTGGCGAGCAGTACTTC.

This clone was counted between two and nine times. CDR3 nucleotide sequence: TGCGCCAGCAGTCAATCGGGGGGGAGCTCCTACAATGAGCAGTTCTTC. Protein sequence: CASSQSGGSSYNEQFF. The rearrangement links TRBV23-1 to TRBJ2-1; 7 positions agree with TRBD2. TRBV23-1 is annotated as an ORF whose role is uncertain. The length of the CDR3 is 16 residues. With 0 bases clipped from V and 0 bases from J, the junction kept 2 bases outside the gene matches.

This chain uses TRBV4-1 with TRBJ2-1; the D gene is possibly TRBD2 (6 bases). Germline V gene sequence: CDR1 MGHRA, CDR2 YSYEKL. Between the trimmed V and J ends, which lost 0 bases and 12 bases, there was a span of 12 bases. The CDR3 is made up of 13 amino acids. Written as DNA, the CDR3 is TGCGCCAGCAGCCAAGAGTTCACGGGAGCGCAGTTCTTC. Translation: CASSQEFTGAQFF.

This clone was seen a few times. The V gene is TRBV19, the J gene TRBJ2-1; the D gene could be TRBD1 or TRBD2 (6 bases each). CDR3 length: 16 residues. Germline V gene lookup returns CDR1 LNHDA and CDR2 SQIVND (reference sequence). V was pared by 6 bases and J by 7 bases, with 22 bases between. CDR3 loop: CASSPALGGAWNEQFF. The CDR3 bases are TGTGCCAGTAGCCCCGCTCTCGGGGGCGCCTGGAATGAGCAGTTCTTC.

CDR3 amino acids: CASSDGRFGYTF. CDR3 coding DNA: TGTGCCAGCAGTGATGGCCGGTTTGGCTACACCTTC. The V gene is TRBV2, the J gene TRBJ1-2, with D unclear. Germline CDR1 is SNHLY and CDR2 is FYNNEI. Trimming took 3 bases from V and 7 from J, leaving 9 bases between them. There are 12 residues in the CDR3.

This chain joins TRBV28 and TRBJ2-5, with 8 bases that match TRBD2. This CDR3 has 14 amino acids. Germline assignment: CDR1 MDHEN and CDR2 SYDVKM. V gave up 5 bases and J gave up 4 bases; unmatched junction bases: 6. The CDR3 coding sequence is TGTGCCAGCAGTGGGACTAGTTTAGGAGAGACCCAGTACTTC. Protein: CASSGTSLGETQYF. The full variable domain, rest sourced from reference TRBV28 and TRBJ2-5, is DVKVTQSSRYLVKRTGEKVFLECVQDMDHENMFWYRQDPGLGLRLIYFSYDVKMKEKGDIPEGYSVSREKKERFSLILESASTNQTSMYLCASSGTSLGETQYFGPGTRLLVL.

This clone was counted a few times. The genes are TRBV2 and TRBJ2-7, with D maybe TRBD1 (6 bases). Germline-derived CDR1 and CDR2 are SNHLY and FYNNEI. The CDR3 runs to 14 residues. V lost 5 bases and J 7 bases, leaving 18 bases between the germline ends. The CDR3 DNA sequence: TGTGCCAGCAGTATCCAACAACAGGGTCAGGAGCAGTACTTC. Translation gives CASSIQQQGQEQYF.

This clone was seen only a few times. The V gene is TRBV6-5, the J gene TRBJ2-3; D remains ambiguous. V lost 6 bases to trimming and J lost 4 bases, with 11 bases between them. Germline V gene data show CDR1 as MNHEY and CDR2 as SVGAGI. CDR3 length: 13 residues. The CDR3 region has the DNA TGTGCCAGCAGCTACCGGTGGGCAGATACGCAGTATTTT. This gives the protein CASSYRWADTQYF.